Below are 24 T cell receptor beta chains sequenced from a single sample in a study of monozygotic twins with inflammatory bowel disease. Reanalyzing the 5' RACE reads, TCRdb keeps one entry per CDR3 protein, without DNA. The ten top clones account for over 1%, within a sample of about 150,000 distinct CDR3 sequences. Material for sequencing was blood. All receptors derive from a human donor with ulcerative colitis or Crohn's disease, or a healthy co-twin of an affected twin (not recorded which).

The chain couples TRBV9 to TRBJ2-1; TCRdb outputs TRBD2, but without DNA this stays unchecked. The V gene's germline CDR1 is SGDLS and CDR2 YYNGEE. This CDR3 has 15 amino acids. The CDR3 loop reads CASSVGTSGRDEQFF.

The genes are TRBV29-1 and TRBJ1-2. This CDR3 has 14 residues. Germline V gene sequence: CDR1 SQVTM, CDR2 ANQGSEA. CDR3 residues: CSVEGPSRPYGYTF.

The chain is built from TRBV6-5 and TRBJ1-4. Germline CDR1 and CDR2: MNHEY and SVGAGI. This CDR3 has 15 amino acids. CDR3 protein: CASSYSRRVYEKLFF.

CDR3 sequence reads: CASRASRTNSYEQYF. V is TRBV7-8 and J is TRBJ2-7; TCRdb calls TRBD1, which cannot be checked without DNA. CDR3 length: 15 amino acids. The germline gives CDR1 SGHVS, CDR2 FQNEAQ.

V is TRBV7-9 and J is TRBJ2-1; TCRdb reports TRBD1, a call that lacks DNA to check it against. This CDR3 has 15 amino acids. Germline V CDR1 and CDR2: SEHNR, FQNEAQ (reference sequence). The CDR3 protein is CASANPGKSYNEQFF.

The V and J genes are TRBV6-5 and TRBJ2-5; as DNA is missing, the TRBD2 call by TCRdb cannot be tested. CDR1 and CDR2 from the germline V gene are MNHEY and SVGAGI. The CDR3 contains 16 residues. CDR3 region: CASSHPQREGLETQYF.

The J gene is TRBJ2-6, the V gene TRBV12-3 or TRBV12-4. CDR3 size: 16 residues. CDR3 in amino acids: CASSLAGNSGANVLTF.

This chain joins TRBV6-5 and TRBJ2-7; there is no DNA to check the TCRdb D call of TRBD1. The CDR3 sequence is 12 residues long. Germline CDR1 reads MNHEY; CDR2 reads SVGAGI. CDR3 residues: CASRTGTHEQYF.

This sequence joins TRBV7-9 and TRBJ1-4; TCRdb returns TRBD1, unconfirmable since there is no DNA. The CDR3 is 18 residues long. Germline V gene lookup returns CDR1 SEHNR and CDR2 FQNEAQ (reference sequence). CDR3: CASSPQGAQVATNEKLFF.

This chain joins TRBV6-6 and TRBJ1-2; no DNA is available, so the TRBD1 call from TCRdb remains unchecked. The CDR3 has 12 amino acids. Germline V gene lookup returns CDR1 MNHNY and CDR2 SVGAGI (reference sequence). CDR3 loop: CASSGGGYGYTF.

This rearrangement joins TRBV5-4 to TRBJ2-3; the D gene TCRdb calls, TRBD2, cannot be checked with no DNA. CDR1 and CDR2 (germline): SGHNT, YYREEE (reference sequence). CDR3 size: 18 residues. The CDR3 loop is CASSLALGAGERTDTQYF.

The chain recombines TRBV7-3 with TRBJ2-5. The CDR3 length is 13 residues. Germline loops: CDR1 SGHTA, CDR2 FQGTGA. CDR3 residues: CASSLQFKETQYF. Variable domain in full (rest from reference TRBV7-3 and TRBJ2-5): GAGVSQTPSNKVTEKGKYVELRCDPISGHTALYWYRQSLGQGPEFLIYFQGTGAADDSGLPNDRFFAVRPEGSVSTLKIQRTERGDSAVYLCASSLQFKETQYFGPGTRLLVL.

The rearrangement joins TRBV7-6 to TRBJ2-3. Germline CDR1 SGHVS, CDR2 FNYEAQ. This CDR3 is 16 amino acids long. This CDR3 is CASSLATSGGTDTQYF.

The chain links TRBV25-1 to TRBJ1-1; with no DNA, the TCRdb D assignment of TRBD1 cannot be verified. The germline V gene has CDR1 MGHDK and CDR2 SYGVNS. The CDR3 length is 13 residues. This CDR3 is CASSAGTGPEAFF.

The chain has TRBV20-1 and TRBJ1-6; with no DNA, the TCRdb D assignment of TRBD1 cannot be verified. Germline CDR1 and CDR2: DFQATT and SNEGSKA (reference sequence). The CDR3 loop spans 13 amino acids. The CDR3 sequence: CSAREGADSPLHF.

This CDR3 reads CATSQLAGVGTGELFF. The chain is built from TRBV24-1 and TRBJ2-2; TCRdb designates TRBD2, a call that cannot be tested without DNA. CDR1 and CDR2 (germline): KGHDR, SFDVKD. CDR3 length: 16 residues.

CDR3 residues: CASSPRAASYEQYF. This rearrangement joins TRBV7-6 to TRBJ2-7; TCRdb picks TRBD2, but there is no DNA to check that call. Germline assignment: CDR1 SGHVS and CDR2 FNYEAQ. The CDR3 length is 14 residues.

The rearrangement uses TRBV29-1 and TRBJ2-7; TCRdb's D gene call, TRBD1, goes unchecked for lack of DNA. The CDR3 has 12 residues. Germline loops: CDR1 SQVTM, CDR2 ANQGSEA. This CDR3 is CSGTGTQNEQYF.

The J gene is TRBJ1-1, the V gene TRBV29-1. The CDR3 runs 11 residues. Germline CDR1 and CDR2: SQVTM and ANQGSEA. Here the CDR3 reads CSAKGGMVAFF.

The CDR3 reads CASSIRTSGIRDTQYF. This sequence joins TRBV27 and TRBJ2-3; TCRdb lists TRBD2, though no DNA is available to test this call. This CDR3 is built from 16 residues. CDR1 and CDR2 from the germline V gene are MNHEY and SMNVEV (reference sequence).

The gene calls are TRBV5-1 and TRBJ1-1. Germline V CDR1 and CDR2: SGHRS, YFSETQ. This CDR3 contains 16 residues. CDR3: CASSLVRDSVDTEAFF.

The chain joins TRBV29-1 to TRBJ2-1; as DNA is missing, the TRBD2 call by TCRdb cannot be tested. CDR3 length: 14 residues. CDR1 and CDR2 (germline): SQVTM, ANQGSEA. CDR3 loop: CSVELAVSYNEQFF.

The chain has TRBV7-2 and TRBJ2-7; lacking DNA, the TRBD1 call made by TCRdb goes unchecked. The length of the CDR3 is 15 residues. CDR1 is SGHTA, CDR2 FQGNSA, per germline. The CDR3 is CASSLVGQGRYEQYF.

V usage is TRBV5-1 and J usage is TRBJ2-7; TCRdb indicates TRBD1, and absent DNA this call remains unverified. CDR1 and CDR2 (germline): SGHRS, YFSETQ. CDR3 length: 14 residues. CDR3 sequence: CASSPRGDRYEQYF. Complete variable domain (other parts from reference TRBV5-1 and TRBJ2-7): KAGVTQTPRYLIKTRGQQVTLSCSPISGHRSVSWYQQTPGQGLQFLFEYFSETQRNKGNFPGRFSGRQFSNSRSEMNVSTLELGDSALYLCASSPRGDRYEQYFGPGTRLTVT.